This T cell receptor (beta chain) was sequenced during a study of cytomegalovirus exposure and HLA in healthy donors. Study-wide results and caveats: According to an earlier analysis, most TCR beta V segments yielded productive rearrangements about 87% or about 30% of the time.

The primer mix had 60 Vbeta and 13 Jbeta primers. Generated by immunoSEQ multiplex PCR, the TCRdb table keeps only in-frame clones and is missing some. The sample lists about 140,000 clones, roughly three quarters seen once, with about 3.4% in the top ten. V lost 5 bases, J lost 4 bases, and 6 bases stayed unmatched. The CDR3 totals 16 residues. From germline, CDR1 is MNHEY and CDR2 SMNVEV (reference sequence). Notes on this clone: What it binds is unknown.

The origin of this receptor is a male donor in good health and CMV-seronegative. Sample: PBMCs. The chain combines TRBV27 with TRBJ2-3; 13 bases align to TRBD2. CDR3 sequence reads: CASSLTSGRAPDTQYF. CDR3 bases: TGTGCCAGCAGTCTAACTAGCGGGAGGGCCCCAGATACGCAGTATTTT.